The source of this T cell receptor (beta chain) is a study of blood T cell repertoires in COVID-19. Study in general: COVID-19 samples, acute and convalescent, were from the United States, Italy and Spain. From T cells, B-cell-depleted T cells, or PBMCs came the material, which was cDNA or gDNA.

Germline V gives CDR1 SGHKS, CDR2 YYEKEE (reference sequence). This CDR3 has 15 amino acids. Trimming at V came to 3 bases and at J to 4 bases, leaving 9 bases not matched to a gene. The count of this clone is one. Authors' analysis steps: Estimated nucleated cell counts came from reference gene primer amplification. Clones were sequenced by immunoSEQ multiplex PCR, and TCRdb holds only the in-frame ones, with some missing. V and J calls and clone size come straight from that table; D and trimming were deduced from the DNA. The table records 88,000 or so clones, 85% of them present only once. The sample comprised peripheral blood. This sequence joins TRBV5-5 and TRBJ1-2; 7 bases line up with TRBD1. The sequence derives from a man between 60 and 75 years old with acute or convalescent COVID-19. CDR3 loop: CASSSQRGQGYGYTF. The CDR3 bases are TGTGCCAGCAGCTCTCAAAGGGGGCAGGGCTATGGCTACACCTTC. The entire variable domain, with the rest obtained from reference TRBV5-5 and TRBJ1-2, is as follows: DAGVTQSPTHLIKTRGQQVTLRCSPISGHKSVSWYQQVLGQGPQFIFQYYEKEERGRGNFPDRFSARQFPNYSSELNVNALLLGDSALYLCASSSQRGQGYGYTFGSGTRLTVV.